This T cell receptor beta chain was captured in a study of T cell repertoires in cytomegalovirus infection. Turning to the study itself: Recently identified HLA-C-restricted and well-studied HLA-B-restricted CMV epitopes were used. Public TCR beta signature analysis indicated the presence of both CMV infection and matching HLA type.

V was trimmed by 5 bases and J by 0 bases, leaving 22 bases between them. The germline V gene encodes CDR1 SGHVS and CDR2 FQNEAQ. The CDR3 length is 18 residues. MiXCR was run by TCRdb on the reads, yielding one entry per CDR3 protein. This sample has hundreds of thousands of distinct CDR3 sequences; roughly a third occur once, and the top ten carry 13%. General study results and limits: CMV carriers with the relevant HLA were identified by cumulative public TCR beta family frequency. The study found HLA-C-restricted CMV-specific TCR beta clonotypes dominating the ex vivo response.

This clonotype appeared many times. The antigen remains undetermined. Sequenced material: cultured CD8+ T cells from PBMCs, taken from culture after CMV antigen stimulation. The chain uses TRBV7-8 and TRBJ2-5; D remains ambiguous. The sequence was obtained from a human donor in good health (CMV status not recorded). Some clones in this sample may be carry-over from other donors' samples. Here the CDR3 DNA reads TGTGCCAGCAGCCACCAGAAAGGCCGGATACATCACCAAGAGACCCAGTACTTC. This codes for CASSHQKGRIHHQETQYF.